The sample holds many counts of the clone carrying this T cell receptor (beta chain). Antigen unknown. This entry belongs to a study of cytomegalovirus exposure and HLA in healthy donors. Researchers ran the PCR with 60 Vbeta and 13 Jbeta primers. Under the authors' procedure: As a later analysis found, there were roughly 80 million unique TCR beta chains, of which roughly 11 million were shared. This table comes from immunoSEQ multiplex PCR, and its TCRdb copy is limited to in-frame clones, with some not included. That table furnishes V, J and clone size, whereas the DNA furnished D and trimming. The sample holds 90,000 to 150,000 clones, about 78% seen once. Study findings and constraints: A later analysis reportedly found that, within productive TCRs, an Asian-associated ancestry cluster had fewer N-insertions than the mean observed across the roughly 670 donors. Later on, an analysis found that several of the most significant clusters appeared to be linked to common viral pathogens, which included parvovirus B19. The study carried out a later analysis of TCR beta sequences. It associated 15,000 to 20,000 of them with specific HLA alleles at a false discovery rate of 0.05.

The source is a woman aged 40 to 50 in good health and CMV-seropositive. Sequencing was performed on PBMCs.

The CDR3 reads CATQSGSNQPQHF. As DNA, the CDR3 is TGTGCCACCCAGTCCGGGAGCAATCAGCCCCAGCATTTT. The rearrangement uses TRBV7-6 and TRBJ1-5; no reliable D call. This CDR3 spans 13 amino acids. Germline loops: CDR1 SGHVS, CDR2 FNYEAQ. Trimming left V 10 bases short and J 1 base short, with 11 bases between.